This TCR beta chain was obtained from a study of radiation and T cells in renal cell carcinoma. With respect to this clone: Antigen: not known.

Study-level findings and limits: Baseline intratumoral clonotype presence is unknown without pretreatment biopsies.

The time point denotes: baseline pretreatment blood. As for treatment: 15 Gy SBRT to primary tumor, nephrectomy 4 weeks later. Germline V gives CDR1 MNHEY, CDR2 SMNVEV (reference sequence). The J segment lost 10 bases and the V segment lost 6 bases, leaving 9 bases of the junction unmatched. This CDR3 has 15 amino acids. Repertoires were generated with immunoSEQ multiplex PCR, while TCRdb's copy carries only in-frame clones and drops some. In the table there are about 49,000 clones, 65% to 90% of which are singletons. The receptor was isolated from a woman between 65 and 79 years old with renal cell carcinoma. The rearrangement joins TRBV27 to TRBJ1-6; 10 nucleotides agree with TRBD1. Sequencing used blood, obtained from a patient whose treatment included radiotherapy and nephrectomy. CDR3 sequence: CASSSPGQGKSPLHF. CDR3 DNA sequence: TGTGCCAGCAGCTCTCCGGGACAGGGGAAATCACCCCTCCACTTT.